This T cell receptor beta chain was documented in a study of cytomegalovirus exposure and HLA in healthy donors. 13 Jbeta primers and 60 Vbeta primers were used for the PCR. As handled by the study authors: Per a later analysis, the number of unique TCR beta chains was roughly 87 million, of which roughly 9.9 million were shared. The method was immunoSEQ multiplex PCR; TCRdb's version includes in-frame clones alone and lacks a portion of them. That table is the source of V, J and clone size, and D and trimming were worked out from the DNA. The sample includes around 200,000 clones, about 89% of them seen just once. The receptor was derived from a woman aged 18-30 years in good health and CMV-seronegative. The sequenced material came from PBMCs.

CDR3: CASSIVLTGTPRAAFF. CDR3 sequence (DNA): TGTGCCAGTAGTATAGTCCTGACCGGGACTCCACGCGCAGCTTTCTTT. This chain uses TRBV19 with TRBJ1-1; a weak D match, TRBD1 (5 bases). The CDR3 runs 16 residues. CDR1 and CDR2 from the germline V gene are LNHDA and SQIVND (reference sequence). Trimming took off 1 base at V and 10 bases at J, with 22 bases between the two ends.